This TCR beta chain was captured by sequencing in a study of blood T cell repertoires in COVID-19 (dated by TCRdb to between 2020 and 2021). Study-level background: Collaborator samples came from the United States, Italy and Spain and covered acute and convalescent phases of COVID-19. The prospective study material was composed of cDNA or gDNA derived from T cells, B-cell-depleted T cells, or PBMCs. The dataset comprised deeply sampled blood TCRbeta repertoires from subjects exposed to, actively infected with, or recovered from COVID-19. The repertoires were released in a freely available public database intended as a resource for research on the immune response to SARS-CoV-2. The samples were drawn from the first 160 participants of the ongoing ImmuneRACE study and from 1,254 subjects provided by 6 global collaborators. Sample metadata almost always included a de-identified subject ID, COVID-19 status, age in years and sex. Where available, HLA class I and class II types were taken from metadata supplied by the sample provider and were not determined by assay-based typing.

On this clone itself: Its target antigen remains unknown. Base qualities were left out, and no much larger clone turns up one base away.

The investigation overall reported the following: The quantity of clinical and demographic metadata differed by source and by participant and was supplied without curation.

The immunoSEQ Assay, a bias-controlled multiplex PCR, was used to amplify TCRbeta CDR3 regions from genomic DNA. The source study handled its data this way. The number of nucleated cells in each sample was estimated from the amplification of reference gene primers within the assay. To quantify the absolute abundance of each unique TCRbeta CDR3 rearrangement, sequence reads were collapsed and filtered. For each sample, productive Simpson clonality was calculated as the square root of Simpson's diversity index over productive rearrangements. The table was pulled from immuneACCESS by TCRdb, which kept in-frame rearrangements only. Such tables lose some clones; where checked, under half of the loss comes from unresolved V genes, and the rest has no known cause. V and J calls and clone size are given by that table; D and trimming were obtained from the DNA. Here the sample has about 55,000 clones; approximately 85% occur a single time. Clones ranked in the top ten supply approximately 15% of the sample.

Collaborating institutions collected whole blood in K2EDTA tubes following their own protocols. For TCRbeta analysis, collaborator samples were shipped as frozen whole blood, as isolated PBMCs, or as DNA extracted from either sample type. This TCR was recovered from a human donor in a cohort sampled during active COVID-19. Sequenced: peripheral blood.

This receptor carries the CDR3 CASSYLKGTGYEQYF. The DNA reads TGTGCCAGCAGTTACCTAAAAGGGACAGGCTACGAGCAGTACTTC. The chain uses TRBV6-5 and TRBJ2-7; TRBD1 fits 8 bases in the junction. Sequences MNHEY (CDR1) and SVGAGI (CDR2) are obtained from the germline V gene. There are 15 amino acids in the CDR3, from cysteine to phenylalanine inclusive. Just the 45-base CDR3 DNA is kept, in frame starting at base 1. V trim: 2 bases; J trim: 3 bases; unmatched bases: 6.